The 10 T cell receptor beta chains in this list originate from one sample, sequenced in a study of T cells in women clearing cervical HPV infection. Sequencing was performed with immunoSEQ multiplex PCR; in TCRdb, only in-frame clones are kept and a portion is missing. The sample yields over 20,000 clones, of which the top ten take up 9.1%. Sequenced input: blood buffy coat. The source of these receptors is a woman between 18 and 70 years old with a cervical HPV16 infection that either progressed to CIN3+ or cleared (not recorded which).

Concerning this clone itself: The read is 3 residues too short to cover the CDR3 end, so that end is filled in from the germline J gene. The chain employs TRBV18 and TRBJ1-1; TRBD1 is a possible D gene (5 bases). This CDR3 spans 15 amino acids. Germline V gene lookup returns CDR1 KGHSH and CDR2 LQKENI. The sequenced part of the CDR3 DNA is TGTGCCAGCTCACCAACGACAGTTAGCTCCTACGAG. Its translation is CASSPTTVSSYE. The complete CDR3 reads CASSPTTVSSYEAFF.

For this clone: The read terminates 3 residues before the CDR3 end, so the remaining end is supplied by the germline J gene. The rearrangement links TRBV5-1 to TRBJ1-1, with TRBD1 matching over 8 bases. The length of the CDR3 is 20 residues. Trimming at V came to 0 bases and at J to 6 bases, leaving 22 bases not matched to a gene. The germline CDR1 and CDR2 sequences are SGHRS and YFSETQ. CDR3 region: CASSLVPGLQGALGFSEAFF. CDR3 bases read: TGCGCCAGCAGCTTGGTACCTGGGCTCCAGGGGGCTCTCGGATTTTCTGAA.

Points on this clone: The read terminates 3 residues before the CDR3 end, so the remaining end is supplied by the germline J gene. J is TRBJ1-6 and V is TRBV6-4; D unclear. Trimming shortened V by 6 bases and J by 3 bases, and 6 bases separated the two germline ends. This CDR3 comprises 13 residues. CDR1 and CDR2 (germline): MRHNA, SNTAGT. CDR3 protein: CASRQSYNSPLHF. Partial CDR3 DNA: TGTGCCAGCAGACAGAGCTATAATTCACCC.

As for this clone: The read terminates 3 residues ahead of where the CDR3 ends, so the germline J gene completes it. The chain has TRBV7-9 and TRBJ1-2; a weak D match, TRBD1 (6 bases). CDR3 length: 14 residues. V was cut by 2 bases and J by 3 bases, with 10 bases left in between. Germline V gene data show CDR1 as SEHNR and CDR2 as FQNEAQ (reference sequence). The covered CDR3 bases are TGTGCCAGCAGCTTAACAGGGTCGGACTATGGC. Translated: CASSLTGSDYG. The whole CDR3 sequence reads CASSLTGSDYGYTF.

This CDR3 is CASSSRGKNSYYEQYF. The CDR3 DNA, read in part, is TGTGCCAGCTCATCCCGGGGGAAAAATAGCTACTACGAG. V is TRBV18 and J is TRBJ2-7, with a possible D match to TRBD2 (6 bases). The CDR3 is cut off 3 residues early in the read; its end comes from the germline J gene. V was trimmed by 5 bases and J by 3 bases, leaving 20 bases between them. The germline V gene has CDR1 KGHSH and CDR2 LQKENI. This CDR3 region has 16 residues.

With regard to this clone: The read ends 3 residues shy of where the CDR3 ends; the end is completed using the germline J gene. J is TRBJ2-7 and V is TRBV11-3; TRBD2 is a possible D gene (5 bases). Looked up from germline, CDR1 is SGHNT and CDR2 is YENEEA. The CDR3 consists of 14 residues. The V and J ends lost 3 bases and 2 bases respectively, with 11 bases between them. CDR3 DNA (partial): TGTGCCAGCAGCTTTAGCGAAGGGACCTACGAG. It is translated as CASSFSEGTYE. The complete CDR3 sequence is CASSFSEGTYEQYF.

Note on this clone: The CDR3 goes on 3 residues after the read ends, and that part is filled in from the germline J gene. The V and J genes are TRBV19 and TRBJ1-4, with D possibly being TRBD1 (6 bases). The V end lost 6 bases, the J end lost 9 bases, and 17 bases lay between the germline ends. Germline V lookup: CDR1 LNHDA, CDR2 SQIVND (reference sequence). This CDR3 is built from 14 residues. The sequenced part of the CDR3 DNA is TGTGCCAGTAGCCAGCCGAGCACAGGGAAAAAA. Its translation is CASSQPSTGKK. The whole CDR3 sequence reads CASSQPSTGKKLFF.

On this clone: The read finishes 3 residues shy of the CDR3 end, and the germline J gene is used to complete it. The chain combines TRBV20-1 with TRBJ2-3, with no clear D. Trimming took 0 bases from V and 4 from J, leaving 8 bases between them. The CDR3 spans 13 residues. Germline V gene data show CDR1 as DFQATT and CDR2 as SNEGSKA (reference sequence). Here the CDR3 reads CSARDRVADTQYF. The covered CDR3 bases are TGCAGTGCTAGAGATAGAGTTGCAGATACG.

Concerning this clone: One end of the junction fails to match germline, which may point to a read error. The read ends 3 residues shy of where the CDR3 ends; the end is completed using the germline J gene. The rearrangement uses TRBV4-2 and TRBJ1-2; 7 nucleotides align to TRBD1. CDR3 size: 15 residues. The germline gives CDR1 LGHNA, CDR2 YNFKEQ. The sequenced part of the CDR3 DNA is TGCGCCAGCAGCCAAGATCGGCGACAGGGTCATGGC. Its protein product is CASSQDRRQGHG. The CDR3 in full is CASSQDRRQGHGYTF.

In the case of this clone: The read is 3 residues too short to cover the CDR3 end, so that end is filled in from the germline J gene. This sequence joins TRBV7-2 and TRBJ2-7, with D tentatively TRBD2 (7 bases). There are 13 residues in the CDR3. V was clipped by 5 bases and J by 5 bases, with 13 bases between them. From germline, CDR1 is SGHTA and CDR2 FQGNSA. CDR3 bases read: TGTGCCAGCAGCGGGGGGGGCGTGGACGAG. It translates to CASSGGGVDE. The whole CDR3 protein is CASSGGGVDEQYF.